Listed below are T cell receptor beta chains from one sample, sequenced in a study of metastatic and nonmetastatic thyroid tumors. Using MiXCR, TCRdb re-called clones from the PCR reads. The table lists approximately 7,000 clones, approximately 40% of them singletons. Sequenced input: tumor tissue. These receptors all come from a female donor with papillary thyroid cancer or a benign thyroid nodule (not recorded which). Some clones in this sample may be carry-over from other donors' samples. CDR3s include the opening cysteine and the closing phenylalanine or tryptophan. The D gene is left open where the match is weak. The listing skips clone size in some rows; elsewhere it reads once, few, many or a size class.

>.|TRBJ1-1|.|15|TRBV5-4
TGTGCCAGCAACTATTCACAGGGAATGAACACTGAAGCTTTCTTT
CASNYSQGMNTEAFF
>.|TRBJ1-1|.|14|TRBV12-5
TGTGCTAGTGGTTTGCCGGGACAAAACACTGAAGCTTTCTTT
CASGLPGQNTEAFF
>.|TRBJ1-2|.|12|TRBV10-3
TGTGCCATCCAAATACCTGACTATGGCTACACCTTC
CAIQIPDYGYTF
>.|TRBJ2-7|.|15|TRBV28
TGTGCCAGCAGCCCGGTAACAGGGCCCCTCTACGAGCAGTACTTC
CASSPVTGPLYEQYF
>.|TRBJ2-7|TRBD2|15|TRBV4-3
TGCGCCAGCAGCCAAGAGACTAGCGGGAGGTACGAGCAGTACTTC
CASSQETSGRYEQYF
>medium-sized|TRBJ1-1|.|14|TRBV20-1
TGCAGTGCTAGAAGGGGGGGCTTCAACACTGAAGCTTTCTTT
CSARRGGFNTEAFF
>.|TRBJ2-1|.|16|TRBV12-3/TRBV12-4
TGTGCCAGCACCCTGAGAGCGCTTAGCTCCTACAATGAGCAGTTCTTC
CASTLRALSSYNEQFF
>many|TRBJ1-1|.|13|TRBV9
TGTGCCAGCAGCACGTACGGGAGGGCTGAAGCTTTCTTT
CASSTYGRAEAFF
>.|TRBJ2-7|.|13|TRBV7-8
TGTGCCAGCAGCTTAAGCAGCTCCTACGAGCAGTACTTC
CASSLSSSYEQYF
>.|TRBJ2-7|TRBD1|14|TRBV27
TGTGCCAGCAGTTACGACAGGGGTAGGTACGAGCAGTACTTC
CASSYDRGRYEQYF
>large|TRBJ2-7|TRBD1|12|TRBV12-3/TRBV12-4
TGTGCCAGCGGGGACAGTACCTACGAGCAGTACTTC
CASGDSTYEQYF
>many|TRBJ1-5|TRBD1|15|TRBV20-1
TGCAGTGCTAGTCGGTTGGGACAGAGCAATCAGCCCCAGCATTTT
CSASRLGQSNQPQHF
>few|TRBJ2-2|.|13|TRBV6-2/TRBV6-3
TGTGCCAGTAGTTACGGCGACACCGGGGAGCTGTTTTTT
CASSYGDTGELFF
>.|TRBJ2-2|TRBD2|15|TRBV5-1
TGCGCCAGCAGTCGGGGCCTAGCGGACACCGGGGAGCTGTTTTTT
CASSRGLADTGELFF
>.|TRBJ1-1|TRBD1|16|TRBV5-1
TGCGCCAGCAGCCCCCAGGGACAGGGGGCGGACACTGAAGCTTTCTTT
CASSPQGQGADTEAFF
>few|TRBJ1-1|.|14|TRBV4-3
TGCGCCAGCAGCCAGCTCAGGGTAGGCACTGAAGCTTTCTTT
CASSQLRVGTEAFF
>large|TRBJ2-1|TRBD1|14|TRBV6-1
TGTGCCAGCAGTAGGGACAGGGGGCCTACGGAGCAGTTCTTC
CASSRDRGPTEQFF
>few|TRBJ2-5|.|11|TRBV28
TGTGCCAGCAGTACACCAGAGACCCAGTACTTC
CASSTPETQYF
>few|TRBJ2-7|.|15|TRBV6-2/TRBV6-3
TGTGCCAGCAGTTACGGGCGCGGATTTGCGGACGAGCAGTACTTC
CASSYGRGFADEQYF
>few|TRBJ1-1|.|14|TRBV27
TGTGCCAGCAGTCCCCGGAAAGCGAACACTGAAGCTTTATTT
CASSPRKANTEALF
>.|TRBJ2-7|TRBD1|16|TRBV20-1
TGCAGTGCTAGGCCCCCCGGGACAGGGGAGTACTACGAGCAGTACTTC
CSARPPGTGEYYEQYF
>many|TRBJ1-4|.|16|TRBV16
TGTGCCAGCAGCCAAAACCCTTCGGGTTACAGTGAAAAACTGTTTTTT
CASSQNPSGYSEKLFF
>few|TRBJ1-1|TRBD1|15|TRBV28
TGTGCCAGCAGTACTCAACAGGGGGGAGAAACTGAAGCTTTCTTT
CASSTQQGGETEAFF
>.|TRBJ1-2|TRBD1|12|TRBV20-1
TGCAGTGCTTCAACAGGGGGCGATGGCTACACCTTC
CSASTGGDGYTF
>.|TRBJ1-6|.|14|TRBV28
TGTGCCAGCAGGGGTCAGGTGAATAATTCACCCCTCCACTTT
CASRGQVNNSPLHF
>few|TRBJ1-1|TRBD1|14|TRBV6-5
TGTGCCAGCAGTTACGGGGACAGGAACACTGAAGCTTTCTTT
CASSYGDRNTEAFF
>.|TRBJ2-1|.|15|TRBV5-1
TGCGCCAGCAGCTTGTACACGGATAGGGGCAATGAGCAGTTCTTC
CASSLYTDRGNEQFF
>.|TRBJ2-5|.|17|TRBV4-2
TGTGCCAGCAGCCAAGTTAGTGTGGGCGCATACCAAGAGACCCAGTACTTC
CASSQVSVGAYQETQYF
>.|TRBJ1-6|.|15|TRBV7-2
TGTGCCAGCAGCATTCCAGGGTTTGATAATTCACCCCTCCACTTT
CASSIPGFDNSPLHF
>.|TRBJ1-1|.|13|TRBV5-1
TGCGCCAGCAGCTTGGGCCAGGGACGTGAAGCTTTCTTT
CASSLGQGREAFF
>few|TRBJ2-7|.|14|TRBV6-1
TGTGCCAGCAGTGAAGCAAGTTGGACCTACGAGCAGTACTTC
CASSEASWTYEQYF
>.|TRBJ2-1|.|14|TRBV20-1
TGCAGTGCTACCCGGGACAAGGGGTACAATGAGCAGTTCTTC
CSATRDKGYNEQFF
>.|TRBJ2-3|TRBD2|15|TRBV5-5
TGTGCCAGCAAGAAGGCGGGGGGGATCACATATACGCAGTATTTT
CASKKAGGITYTQYF
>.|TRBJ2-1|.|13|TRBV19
TGTGCCAGTAGTAAAAGCTCCTACAATGAGCAGTTCTTC
CASSKSSYNEQFF
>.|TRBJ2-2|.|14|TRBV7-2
TGTGCCAGCCGCGGACTGGGGAACACCGGGGAGCTTTTTTTT
CASRGLGNTGELFF
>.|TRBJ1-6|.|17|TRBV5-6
TGTGCCAGCAGCTTGTTGAGCGTGCGGCTCCATGATTCACCCCTCCACTTT
CASSLLSVRLHDSPLHF
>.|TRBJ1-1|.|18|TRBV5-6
TGTGCCAGCAGCTTGGGGGCACGGGGACGGGAGGAATACACTGAAGCTTTCTTT
CASSLGARGREEYTEAFF
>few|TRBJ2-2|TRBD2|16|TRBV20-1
TGCAGTGCTAGAGATGTAGGAAAGGGCGACACCCGGGAGGTGTTTTTT
CSARDVGKGDTREVFF
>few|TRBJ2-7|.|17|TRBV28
TGTGCCAGCAGTTCCCAACGAGATGCCGGGACTCCCTACGAGCAGTACTTC
CASSSQRDAGTPYEQYF
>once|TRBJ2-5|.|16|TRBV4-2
TGTGCCAGCAGCCAAGGTCGTGAGGCCGGCGGGGAGACCCAGTACTTC
CASSQGREAGGETQYF
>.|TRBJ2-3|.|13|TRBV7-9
TGTGCCGGAAATAGGGGGACCACAGATACGCAGTATTTT
CAGNRGTTDTQYF
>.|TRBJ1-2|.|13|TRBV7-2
TGTGCCAGCAGCTTAGGTATGGAAGATGGCTACACCTTC
CASSLGMEDGYTF
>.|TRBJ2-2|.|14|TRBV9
TGTGCCAGCAGCGTAGACGCGAACACCGGGGAGCTGTTTTTT
CASSVDANTGELFF
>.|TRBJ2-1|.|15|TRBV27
TGTGCCAGCAGTCTCGGACAAGTCTCCTACAATGAGCAGTTCTTC
CASSLGQVSYNEQFF